These 19 T cell receptor beta chains were all obtained from the same sample, sequenced in a study of beta chain features in type 1 diabetes. Of the isolated RNA, all was reverse transcribed, and so the sequenced material was expressed TCRB transcripts. Clones were sequenced by immunoSEQ multiplex PCR, and TCRdb holds only the in-frame ones, with some missing. The top ten clones hold 0.55% to 0.75% of a sample with about 150,000 clones, about 8.1% of them seen once. Sequencing was performed on central memory CD4+ T cells from blood. These receptors were taken from a man aged 18 to 29 in good health.

This clone occurred a few times. This sequence joins TRBV18 and TRBJ2-7; D remains ambiguous. This CDR3 region has 15 residues. Germline-derived CDR1 and CDR2 are KGHSH and LQKENI. Between the trimmed V and J ends, which lost 0 bases and 5 bases, there was a span of 14 bases. In nucleotides, the CDR3 is TGTGCCAGCTCACCACCTAATTTAGAGCGACACGAGCAGTACTTC. Protein sequence: CASSPPNLERHEQYF.

V usage is TRBV18 and J usage is TRBJ1-1, with 7 bases that match TRBD1. The V and J ends lost 6 bases and 7 bases, in that order; junction bases with no gene match: 11. The CDR3 loop spans 14 amino acids. Germline V lookup: CDR1 KGHSH, CDR2 LQKENI. In DNA form, the CDR3 reads TGTGCCAGCTCTCCAGACAGGGTTAACGGTGAAGCTTTCTTT. Its protein is CASSPDRVNGEAFF.

V gene TRBV4-3 combines with J gene TRBJ2-5; 8 bases agree with TRBD1. The CDR3 totals 19 residues. Germline trimming cut 3 bases from V and 1 base from J; bases unmatched to any gene: 16. Germline CDR1 is LGHNA and CDR2 is YSLEER. The chain's CDR3 is CASSHPDPLEDRAQETQYF. The CDR3 DNA follows: TGCGCCAGCAGCCATCCCGACCCCCTTGAGGACAGGGCCCAAGAGACCCAGTACTTC.

In its sample, this clone was seen a few times. J is TRBJ1-5 and V is TRBV30, with 9 bases matching TRBD1. V lost 0 bases and J lost 5; bases outside the gene matches: 8. CDR1 GTSNPN and CDR2 SVGIG come from the germline V gene (reference sequence). The CDR3 runs 16 residues. The CDR3, as DNA: TGTGCCTGGAGTGTAAAGTCTAACAGGGGGCATCAGCCCCAGCATTTT. It specifies CAWSVKSNRGHQPQHF.

Comment on this clone: The sample contains more than one DNA sequence encoding this CDR3. This chain joins TRBV28 and TRBJ2-7; D is undetermined. The germline V and J ends were trimmed by 1 base and 7 bases, with 5 bases remaining between them. The V gene's germline CDR1 is MDHEN and CDR2 SYDVKM. The CDR3 has 11 residues. CDR3 protein: CASSLSREQYF. In DNA, the CDR3 is TGTGCCAGCAGTTTATCCAGGGAGCAGTACTTC.

As concerns this clone: The sample has other DNA sequences that encode this CDR3 too. The chain uses TRBV7-2 and TRBJ2-5, with 12 bases matching TRBD1. V was pared by 5 bases and J by 5 bases, with 3 bases of the junction left unmatched. Germline CDR1 SGHTA, CDR2 FQGNSA. This CDR3 has 14 residues. The CDR3 loop reads CASSPGQGAETQYF. CDR3 DNA sequence: TGTGCCAGCAGCCCGGGACAGGGGGCGGAGACCCAGTACTTC.

This clone was detected only a few times. This chain uses TRBV6-5 with TRBJ2-7; 8 positions agree with TRBD1. The CDR3 is made up of 15 amino acids. V lost 0 bases and J lost 2; bases outside the gene matches: 3. Per the germline V gene, CDR1 is MNHEY and CDR2 is SVGAGI. As DNA, the CDR3 is TGTGCCAGCAGTTACTCGGGACAGGATGCCTACGAGCAGTACTTC. This encodes CASSYSGQDAYEQYF.

This clone has a handful of counts. The chain combines TRBV11-3 with TRBJ2-3, with D perhaps TRBD1 (6 bases). The CDR3 sequence is 15 residues long. The V end was cut by 5 bases, the J end by 4 bases, with 16 bases between. The germline gives CDR1 SGHNT, CDR2 YENEEA. CDR3 in amino acids: CASSRGGSKADTQYF. CDR3 nucleotide sequence: TGTGCCAGCAGCCGAGGGGGTTCCAAGGCAGATACGCAGTATTTT.

J is TRBJ1-5 and V is TRBV7-8, with D perhaps TRBD1 (5 bases). The length of the CDR3 is 15 residues. V lost 1 base to trimming and J lost 11 bases, with 18 bases between them. Looked up from germline, CDR1 is SGHVS and CDR2 is FQNEAQ. In nucleotides, the CDR3 is TGTGCCAGCAGCTTAGGGAGGCGGGGCCCAGGGACCCAGCATTTT. This translates into CASSLGRRGPGTQHF.

The chain employs TRBV7-9 and TRBJ1-5; D unclear. Germline V lookup: CDR1 SEHNR, CDR2 FQNEAQ (reference sequence). The CDR3 totals 16 residues. V was clipped by 0 bases and J by 1 base, with 10 bases between them. CDR3 residues: CASSLAYGMSNQPQHF. Written as DNA, the CDR3 is TGTGCCAGCAGCTTAGCGTACGGGATGAGCAATCAGCCCCAGCATTTT.

This clone was observed a single time. A much larger clone sits a single nucleotide away, making a read error possible. CDR3 residues: CASSAGQLNEKLFF. The CDR3 nucleotides are TGTGCCAGCAGCGCGGGACAGCTTAATGAAAAACTGTTTTTT. The V call is TRBV14, the J call TRBJ1-4; 7 bases fit TRBD1. CDR3 length: 14 amino acids. Germline V gives CDR1 SGHDN, CDR2 FVKESK. V gave up 5 bases and J gave up 4 bases; unmatched junction bases: 4.

The chain uses TRBV5-1 and TRBJ1-4, with no clear D. CDR3 length: 13 amino acids. Trimming left V 2 bases short and J 5 bases short, with 7 bases between. CDR1 and CDR2 from the germline V gene are SGHRS and YFSETQ. CDR3 in DNA: TGCGCCAGCAGCTTAACGGGGAATGAAAAACTGTTTTTT. This translates into CASSLTGNEKLFF.

The chain couples TRBV4-3 to TRBJ2-1, with TRBD2 matching over 13 bases. The CDR3 is made up of 17 amino acids. The V gene's germline CDR1 is LGHNA and CDR2 YSLEER. V gave up 1 base and J gave up 3 bases; unmatched junction bases: 3. CDR3 bases: TGCGCCAGCAGCCAAGGGACTAGCGGGAGTTTCTACAATGAGCAGTTCTTC. Protein product: CASSQGTSGSFYNEQFF.

This chain joins TRBV7-8 and TRBJ1-1; 7 nucleotides match TRBD1. CDR1 is SGHVS and CDR2 is FQNEAQ in the germline V gene. The ends lost 4 bases at V and 0 bases at J; junction bases unmatched: 5. This CDR3 contains 15 residues. The CDR3 DNA reads as TGTGCCAGCAGCTCGACAGGGCGACTGAACACTGAAGCTTTCTTT. Translation: CASSSTGRLNTEAFF.

This clone has more than one count but fewer than ten. The genes are TRBV5-1 and TRBJ1-2; TRBD1 matches at 9 bases. There are 15 residues in the CDR3. J gave up 4 bases and V 5 bases, and 9 bases lay outside the gene matches. Germline CDR1 SGHRS, CDR2 YFSETQ. The CDR3 here is CASRGGTGGGYGYTF. The CDR3 DNA reads as TGCGCCAGCAGAGGGGGTACAGGGGGCGGCTATGGCTACACCTTC.

The CDR3 bases are TGTGCCAGCTCACTTTTCCTGGAGGGGGCGCTGGCAGATACGCAGTATTTT. It specifies CASSLFLEGALADTQYF. The chain employs TRBV18 and TRBJ2-3; D may be TRBD1 (7 bases). The V and J ends lost 4 bases and 4 bases respectively, with 21 bases between them. Germline loops: CDR1 KGHSH, CDR2 LQKENI. The CDR3 sequence is 17 residues long.

This clone was observed a handful of times. The rearrangement joins TRBV27 to TRBJ1-2; D ambiguous. The CDR3 loop spans 14 amino acids. Per the germline V gene, CDR1 is MNHEY and CDR2 is SMNVEV (reference sequence). V dropped 8 bases and J dropped 4 bases, with 17 bases sitting between them. The CDR3 region is CASSSSEVGYGYTF. As DNA, the CDR3 is TGTGCCAGCTCCTCATCCGAGGTGGGCTATGGCTACACCTTC.

There are many counts of this clone. The chain employs TRBV5-4 and TRBJ2-3, with D possibly matching TRBD1 (6 bases). CDR3 length: 15 amino acids. Between the trimmed V and J ends, which lost 3 bases and 0 bases, there was a span of 11 bases. CDR1 and CDR2 (germline): SGHNT, YYREEE (reference sequence). As DNA, the CDR3 is TGTGCCAGCAGCTCAGGGGTTTCTAGCACAGATACGCAGTATTTT. Protein: CASSSGVSSTDTQYF.

This clone was observed at least ten times. The chain employs TRBV18 and TRBJ2-3, with 9 bases identical to TRBD1. Looked up from germline, CDR1 is KGHSH and CDR2 is LQKENI. The V segment lost 6 bases and the J segment 4 bases; nucleotides outside the gene matches: 2. The CDR3 loop spans 13 amino acids. The CDR3 loop is CASSRDRADTQYF. CDR3 bases: TGTGCCAGCTCCCGGGACAGGGCAGATACGCAGTATTTT. Full variable domain (remainder filled in from reference TRBV18 and TRBJ2-3): NAGVMQNPRHLVRRRGQEARLRCSPMKGHSHVYWYRQLPEEGLKFMVYLQKENIIDESGMPKERFSAEFPKEGPSILRIQQVVRGDSAAYFCASSRDRADTQYFGPGTRLTVL.